This is a list of T cell receptor beta chains from one sample in a study of human T cells and chemical hapten exposure. TCRdb re-derived calls from the RACE reads in MiXCR, one entry per CDR3 protein. The sample contains over 300,000 distinct CDR3 sequences, 4% to 6% of which appear only once. Sample: whole blood, taken in connection with sensitization to the hapten diphenylcyclopropenone (DPC). The receptors were sampled from a woman between 50 and 59 years old with alopecia areata. Some clones in this sample may be carry-over from other donors' samples. Both conserved end residues are part of each CDR3. The D gene is left open where the match is weak. Only some rows state a clone size, as once, few, many or a class for expanded clones.

size: -; D: -; J: TRBJ1-1; V: TRBV29-1; DNA: TGCAGCTCCTCCCAGGGCACTGAAGCTTTCTTT; CDR3: CSSSQGTEAFF
size: few; D: TRBD2; J: TRBJ2-3; V: TRBV9; DNA: TGTGCCAGCAGTCTCTGGGACGGGGGGGCCTCGAGCACAGATACGCAGTATTTT; CDR3: CASSLWDGGASSTDTQYF
size: many; D: -; J: TRBJ2-7; V: TRBV12-3/TRBV12-4; DNA: TGTGCCAGCAGTTTAGTGCAGGGCTACGAGCAGTACTTC; CDR3: CASSLVQGYEQYF
size: many; D: -; J: TRBJ2-7; V: TRBV20-1; DNA: TGCAGTGCCCCCGGCAGAACCTCCTACGAGCAGTACTTC; CDR3: CSAPGRTSYEQYF
size: many; D: -; J: TRBJ1-2; V: TRBV9; DNA: TGTGCCAGCAGCGTAGACCAGGCCTATGGCTACACCTTC; CDR3: CASSVDQAYGYTF
size: many; D: -; J: TRBJ2-3; V: TRBV10-2; DNA: TGCGCCAGCATCTTAGCAGATACGCAGTATTTT; CDR3: CASILADTQYF
size: few; D: -; J: TRBJ2-7; V: TRBV20-1; DNA: TGCAGTGCGGGAGCTGGGGAGCAGTACTTC; CDR3: CSAGAGEQYF
size: few; D: -; J: TRBJ2-7; V: TRBV5-6; DNA: TGTGCCAGCAGCCGGGCCTTAAACGAGCAGTACTTC; CDR3: CASSRALNEQYF
size: -; D: -; J: TRBJ1-6; V: TRBV18; DNA: TGTGCCAGCTCGGCCGGGACGTTAAATTCACCCCTCCACTTT; CDR3: CASSAGTLNSPLHF
size: -; D: -; J: TRBJ1-1; V: TRBV5-1; DNA: TGCGCCAGCAGCTTGGGTCAGGGAGATACCACTGAAGCTTTCTTT; CDR3: CASSLGQGDTTEAFF
size: -; D: -; J: TRBJ1-5; V: TRBV7-2; DNA: TGTGCCAGCAGCTTATCGAGGTCTAGCAATCAGCCCCAGCATTTT; CDR3: CASSLSRSSNQPQHF
size: few; D: -; J: TRBJ2-3; V: TRBV6-5; DNA: TGTGCCAGCCGACCCCCAGCCACAGATACGCAGTATTTT; CDR3: CASRPPATDTQYF